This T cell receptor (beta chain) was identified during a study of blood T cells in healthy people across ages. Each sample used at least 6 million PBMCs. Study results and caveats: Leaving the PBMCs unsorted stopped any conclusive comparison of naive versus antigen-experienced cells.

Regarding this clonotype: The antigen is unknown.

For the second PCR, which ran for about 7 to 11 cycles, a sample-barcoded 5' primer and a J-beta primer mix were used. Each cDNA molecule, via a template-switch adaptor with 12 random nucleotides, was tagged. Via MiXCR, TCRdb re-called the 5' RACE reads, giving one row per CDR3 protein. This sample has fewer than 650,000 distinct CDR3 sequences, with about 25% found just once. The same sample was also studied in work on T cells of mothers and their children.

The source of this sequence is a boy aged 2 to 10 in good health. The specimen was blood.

As DNA, the CDR3 is TGTGCCAGCAGAATCCTAGACAGCCCCTCCTACGAGCAGTACTTC. Translating it yields CASRILDSPSYEQYF. The chain recombines TRBV6-6 with TRBJ2-7; tentatively, D is TRBD1 (5 bases). V lost 6 bases and J 0 bases, leaving 15 bases between the germline ends. Germline assignment: CDR1 MNHNY and CDR2 SVGAGI (reference sequence). CDR3 length equals 15 residues.